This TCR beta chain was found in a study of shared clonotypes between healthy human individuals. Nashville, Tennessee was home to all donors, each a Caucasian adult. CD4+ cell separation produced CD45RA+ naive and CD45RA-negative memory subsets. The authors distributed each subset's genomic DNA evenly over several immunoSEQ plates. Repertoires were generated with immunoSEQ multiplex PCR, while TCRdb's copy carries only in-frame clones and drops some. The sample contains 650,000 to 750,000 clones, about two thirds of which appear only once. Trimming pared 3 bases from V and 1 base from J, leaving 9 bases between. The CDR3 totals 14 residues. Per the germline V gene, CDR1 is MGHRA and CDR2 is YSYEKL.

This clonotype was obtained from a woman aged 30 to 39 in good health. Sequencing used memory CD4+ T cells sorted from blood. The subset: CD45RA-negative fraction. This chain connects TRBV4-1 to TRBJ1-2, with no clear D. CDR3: CASSHSQNNYGYTF. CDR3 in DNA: TGCGCCAGCAGCCATTCCCAGAATAACTATGGCTACACCTTC.